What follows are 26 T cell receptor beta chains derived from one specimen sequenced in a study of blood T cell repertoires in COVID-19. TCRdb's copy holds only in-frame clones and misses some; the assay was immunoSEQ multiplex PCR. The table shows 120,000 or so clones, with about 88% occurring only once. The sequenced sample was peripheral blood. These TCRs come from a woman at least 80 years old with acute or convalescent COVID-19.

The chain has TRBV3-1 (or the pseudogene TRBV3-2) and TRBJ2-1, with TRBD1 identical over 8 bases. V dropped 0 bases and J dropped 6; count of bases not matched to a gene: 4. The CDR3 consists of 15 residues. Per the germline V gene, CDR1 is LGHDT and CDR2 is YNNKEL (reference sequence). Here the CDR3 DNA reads TGTGCCAGCAGCCAAGATTACACAGGGGGCAATGAGCAGTTCTTC. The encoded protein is CASSQDYTGGNEQFF.

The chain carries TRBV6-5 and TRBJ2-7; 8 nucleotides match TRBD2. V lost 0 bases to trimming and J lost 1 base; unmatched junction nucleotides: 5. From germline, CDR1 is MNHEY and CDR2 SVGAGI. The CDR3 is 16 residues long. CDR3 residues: CASSYSSGGVSYEQYF. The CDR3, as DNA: TGTGCCAGCAGTTACTCGAGCGGGGGCGTATCCTACGAGCAGTACTTC.

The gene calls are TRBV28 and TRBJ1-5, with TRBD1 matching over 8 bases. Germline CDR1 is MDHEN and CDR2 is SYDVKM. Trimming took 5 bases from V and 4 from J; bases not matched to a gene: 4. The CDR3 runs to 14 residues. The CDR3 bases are TGTGCCAGCAGTCTCCAGGGGGCGAATCAGCCCCAGCATTTT. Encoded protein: CASSLQGANQPQHF. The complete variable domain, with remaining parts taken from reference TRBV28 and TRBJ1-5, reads DVKVTQSSRYLVKRTGEKVFLECVQDMDHENMFWYRQDPGLGLRLIYFSYDVKMKEKGDIPEGYSVSREKKERFSLILESASTNQTSMYLCASSLQGANQPQHFGDGTRLSIL.

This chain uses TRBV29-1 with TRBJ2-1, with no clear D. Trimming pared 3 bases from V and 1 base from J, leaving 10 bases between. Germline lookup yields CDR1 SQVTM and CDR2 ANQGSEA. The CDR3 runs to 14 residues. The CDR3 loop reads CSVDLAQSYNEQFF. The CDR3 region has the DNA TGCAGCGTTGACTTAGCCCAGTCCTACAATGAGCAGTTCTTC.

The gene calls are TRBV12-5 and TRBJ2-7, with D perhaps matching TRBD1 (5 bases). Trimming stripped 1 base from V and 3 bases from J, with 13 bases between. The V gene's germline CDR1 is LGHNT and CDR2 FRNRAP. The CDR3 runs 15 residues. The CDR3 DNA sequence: TGTGCTAGTGGTTTGGGAAGGGGAAATCTCTACGAGCAGTACTTC. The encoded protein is CASGLGRGNLYEQYF.

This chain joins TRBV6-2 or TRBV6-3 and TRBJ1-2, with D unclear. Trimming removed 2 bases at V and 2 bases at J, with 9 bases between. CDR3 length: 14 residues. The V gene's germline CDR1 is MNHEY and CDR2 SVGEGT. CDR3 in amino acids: CASSYSYGNYGYTF. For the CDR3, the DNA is TGTGCCAGCAGTTACAGTTACGGGAACTATGGCTACACCTTC.

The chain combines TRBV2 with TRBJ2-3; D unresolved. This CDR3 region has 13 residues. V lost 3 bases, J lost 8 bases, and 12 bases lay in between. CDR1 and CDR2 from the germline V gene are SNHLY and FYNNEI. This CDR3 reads CASSELNRGTQYF. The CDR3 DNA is TGTGCCAGCAGTGAGCTTAACCGCGGTACGCAGTATTTT.

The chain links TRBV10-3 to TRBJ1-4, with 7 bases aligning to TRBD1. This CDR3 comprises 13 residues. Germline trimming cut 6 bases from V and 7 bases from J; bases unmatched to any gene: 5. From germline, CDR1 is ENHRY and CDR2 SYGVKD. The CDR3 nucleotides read TGTGCCATCAGCTCGGGGACAGTTGAAAAACTGTTTTTT. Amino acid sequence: CAISSGTVEKLFF.

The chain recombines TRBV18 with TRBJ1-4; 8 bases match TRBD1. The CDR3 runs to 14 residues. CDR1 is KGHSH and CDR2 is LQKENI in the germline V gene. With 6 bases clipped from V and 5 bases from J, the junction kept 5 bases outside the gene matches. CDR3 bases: TGTGCCAGCTCCTCCAGGACAGGGAATGAAAAACTGTTTTTT. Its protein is CASSSRTGNEKLFF.

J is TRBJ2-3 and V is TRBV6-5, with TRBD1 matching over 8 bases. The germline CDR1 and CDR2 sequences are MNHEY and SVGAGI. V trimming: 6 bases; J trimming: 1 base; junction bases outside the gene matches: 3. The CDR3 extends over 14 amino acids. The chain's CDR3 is CASRWTGRTDTQYF. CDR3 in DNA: TGTGCCAGCAGGTGGACAGGGCGCACAGATACGCAGTATTTT.

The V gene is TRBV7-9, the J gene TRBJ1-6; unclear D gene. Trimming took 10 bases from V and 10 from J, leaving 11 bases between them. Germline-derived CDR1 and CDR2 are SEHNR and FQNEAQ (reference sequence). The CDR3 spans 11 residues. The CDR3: CANFLRSPLHF. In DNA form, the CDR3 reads TGTGCCAACTTCCTCCGATCACCCCTCCACTTT.

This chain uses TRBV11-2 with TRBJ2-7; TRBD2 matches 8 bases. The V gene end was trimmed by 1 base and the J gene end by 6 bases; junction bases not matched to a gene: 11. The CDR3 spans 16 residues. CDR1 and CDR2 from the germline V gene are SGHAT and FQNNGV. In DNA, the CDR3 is TGTGCCAGCAGCTTAGGAGCGGCGAGCGGGAGCAGCGAGCAGTACTTC. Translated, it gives CASSLGAASGSSEQYF. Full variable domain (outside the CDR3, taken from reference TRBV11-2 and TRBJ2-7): EAGVAQSPRYKIIEKRQSVAFWCNPISGHATLYWYQQILGQGPKLLIQFQNNGVVDDSQLPKDRFSAERLKGVDSTLKIQPAKLEDSAVYLCASSLGAASGSSEQYFGPGTRLTVT.

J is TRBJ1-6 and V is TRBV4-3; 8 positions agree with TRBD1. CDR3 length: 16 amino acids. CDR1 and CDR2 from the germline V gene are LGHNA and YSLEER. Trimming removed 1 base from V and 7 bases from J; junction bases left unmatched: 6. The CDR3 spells CASSQGGQGRNSPLHF. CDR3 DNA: TGCGCCAGCAGCCAAGGCGGACAGGGCAGAAATTCACCCCTCCACTTT.

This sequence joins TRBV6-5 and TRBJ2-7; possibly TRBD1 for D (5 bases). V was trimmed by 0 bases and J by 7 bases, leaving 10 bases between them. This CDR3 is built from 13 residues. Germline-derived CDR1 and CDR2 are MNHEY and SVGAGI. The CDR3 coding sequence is TGTGCCAGCAGTTACTCGCAAAGACAGGAGCAGTACTTC. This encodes CASSYSQRQEQYF.

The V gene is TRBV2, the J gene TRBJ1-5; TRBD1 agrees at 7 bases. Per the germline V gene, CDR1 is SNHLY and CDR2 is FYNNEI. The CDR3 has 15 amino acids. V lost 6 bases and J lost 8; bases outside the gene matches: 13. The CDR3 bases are TGTGCCAGCAGCGCCGGGACAGCGGTTGGAGAGCCCCAGCATTTT. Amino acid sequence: CASSAGTAVGEPQHF. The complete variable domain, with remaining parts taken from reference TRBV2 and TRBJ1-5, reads EPEVTQTPSHQVTQMGQEVILRCVPISNHLYFYWYRQILGQKVEFLVSFYNNEISEKSEIFDDQFSVERPDGSNFTLKIRSTKLEDSAMYFCASSAGTAVGEPQHFGDGTRLSIL.

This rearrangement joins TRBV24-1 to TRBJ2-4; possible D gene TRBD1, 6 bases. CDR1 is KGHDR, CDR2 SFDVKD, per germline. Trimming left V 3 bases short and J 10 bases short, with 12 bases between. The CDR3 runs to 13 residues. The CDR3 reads CATSDTNTGIQYF. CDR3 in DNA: TGTGCCACCAGTGATACAAATACAGGGATTCAGTACTTC.

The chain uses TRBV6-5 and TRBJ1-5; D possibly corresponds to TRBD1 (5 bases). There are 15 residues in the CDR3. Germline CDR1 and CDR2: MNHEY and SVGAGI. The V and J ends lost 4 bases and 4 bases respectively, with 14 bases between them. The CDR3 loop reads CASSSKGQLNQPQHF. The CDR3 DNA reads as TGTGCCAGCAGTTCTAAGGGGCAGCTAAATCAGCCCCAGCATTTT.

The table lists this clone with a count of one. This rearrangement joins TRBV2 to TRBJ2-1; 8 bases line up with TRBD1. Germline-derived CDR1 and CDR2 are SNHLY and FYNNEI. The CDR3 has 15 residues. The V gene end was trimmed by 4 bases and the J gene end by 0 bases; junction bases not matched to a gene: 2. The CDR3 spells CASSGGTGSYNEQFF. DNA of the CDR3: TGTGCCAGCAGTGGGGGGACAGGCTCCTACAATGAGCAGTTCTTC.

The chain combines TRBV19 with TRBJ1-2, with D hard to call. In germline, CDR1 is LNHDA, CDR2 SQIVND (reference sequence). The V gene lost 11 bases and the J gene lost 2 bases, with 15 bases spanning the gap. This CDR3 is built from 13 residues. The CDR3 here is CASKHNLNYGYTF. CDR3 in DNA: TGTGCCTCCAAACACAACCTCAACTATGGCTACACCTTC.

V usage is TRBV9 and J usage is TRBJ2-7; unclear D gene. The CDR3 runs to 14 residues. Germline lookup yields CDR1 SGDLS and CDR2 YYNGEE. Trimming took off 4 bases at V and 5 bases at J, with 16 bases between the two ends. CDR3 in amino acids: CASSPSRSLDEQYF. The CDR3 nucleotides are TGTGCCAGCAGCCCTAGTCGGTCTTTGGACGAGCAGTACTTC.

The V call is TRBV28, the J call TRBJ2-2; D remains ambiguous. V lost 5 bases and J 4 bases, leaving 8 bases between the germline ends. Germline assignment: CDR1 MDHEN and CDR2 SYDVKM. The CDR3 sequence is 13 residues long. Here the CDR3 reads CASSMPVTGELFF. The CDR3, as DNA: TGTGCCAGCAGTATGCCGGTCACCGGGGAGCTGTTTTTT.

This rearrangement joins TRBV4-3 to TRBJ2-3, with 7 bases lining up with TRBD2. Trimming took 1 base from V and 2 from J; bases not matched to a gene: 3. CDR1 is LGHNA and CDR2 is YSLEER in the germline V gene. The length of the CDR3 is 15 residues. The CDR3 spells CASSQGGGSTDTQYF. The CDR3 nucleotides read TGCGCCAGCAGCCAAGGCGGGGGATCCACAGATACGCAGTATTTT.

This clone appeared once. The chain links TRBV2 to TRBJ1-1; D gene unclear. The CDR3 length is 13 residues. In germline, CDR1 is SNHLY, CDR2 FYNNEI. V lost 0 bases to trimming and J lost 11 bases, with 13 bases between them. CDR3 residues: CASSEATGSLAFF. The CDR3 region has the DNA TGTGCCAGCAGTGAAGCAACCGGGTCGCTGGCTTTCTTT.

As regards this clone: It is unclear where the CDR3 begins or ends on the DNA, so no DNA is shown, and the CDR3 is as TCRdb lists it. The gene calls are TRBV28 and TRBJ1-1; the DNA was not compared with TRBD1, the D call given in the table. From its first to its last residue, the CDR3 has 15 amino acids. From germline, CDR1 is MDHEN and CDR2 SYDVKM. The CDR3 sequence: CASSSSGQGNTEAFF.

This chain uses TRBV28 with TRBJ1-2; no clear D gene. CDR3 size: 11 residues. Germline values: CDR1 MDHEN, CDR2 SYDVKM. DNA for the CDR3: TGTGCAGCAGAGCGCCGGGGTGGCTACACCTTC. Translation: CAAERRGGYTF.

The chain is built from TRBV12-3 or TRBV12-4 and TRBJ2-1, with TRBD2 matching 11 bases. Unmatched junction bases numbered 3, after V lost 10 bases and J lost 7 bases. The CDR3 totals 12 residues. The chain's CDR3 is CATRTSGNEQFF. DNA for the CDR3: TGTGCCACCCGGACTAGCGGGAATGAGCAGTTCTTC.